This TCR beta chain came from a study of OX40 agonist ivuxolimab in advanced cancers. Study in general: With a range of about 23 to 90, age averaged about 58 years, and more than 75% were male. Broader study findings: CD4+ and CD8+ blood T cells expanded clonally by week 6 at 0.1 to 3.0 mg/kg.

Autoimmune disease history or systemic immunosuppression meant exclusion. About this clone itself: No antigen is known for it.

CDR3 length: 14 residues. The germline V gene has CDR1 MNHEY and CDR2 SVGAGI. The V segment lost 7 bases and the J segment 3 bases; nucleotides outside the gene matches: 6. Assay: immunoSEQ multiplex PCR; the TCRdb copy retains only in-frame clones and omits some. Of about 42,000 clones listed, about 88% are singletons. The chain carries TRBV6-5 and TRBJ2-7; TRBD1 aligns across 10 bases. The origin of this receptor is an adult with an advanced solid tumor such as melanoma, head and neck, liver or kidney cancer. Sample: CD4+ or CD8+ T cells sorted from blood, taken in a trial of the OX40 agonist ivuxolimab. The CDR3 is CASIAGQGFYEQYF. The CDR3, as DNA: TGTGCCAGCATCGCGGGACAGGGGTTCTACGAGCAGTACTTC.